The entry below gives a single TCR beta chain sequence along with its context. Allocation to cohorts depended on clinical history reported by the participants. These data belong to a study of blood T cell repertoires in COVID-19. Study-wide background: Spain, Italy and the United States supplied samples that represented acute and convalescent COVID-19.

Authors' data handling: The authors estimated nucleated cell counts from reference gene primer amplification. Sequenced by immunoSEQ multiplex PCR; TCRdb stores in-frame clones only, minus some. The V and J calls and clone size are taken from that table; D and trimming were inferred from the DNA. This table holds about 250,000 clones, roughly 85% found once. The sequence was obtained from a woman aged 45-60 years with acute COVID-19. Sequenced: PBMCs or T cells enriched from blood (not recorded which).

The chain's CDR3 is CASGPTGTNQPQHF. In DNA form, the CDR3 reads TGTGCCAGCGGCCCGACAGGGACGAATCAGCCCCAGCATTTT. This chain joins TRBV6-5 and TRBJ1-5, with 7 positions matching TRBD1. With V trimmed by 8 bases and J by 4 bases, 8 bases remained unmatched. The CDR3 is made up of 14 amino acids. Germline loops: CDR1 MNHEY, CDR2 SVGAGI.